This record looks at one TCR beta chain sequence and its context. What it binds is unknown. Original data processing: Filtering differed, since immunoSEQ gave only junction sequences and no quality scores. The protocol was immunoSEQ multiplex PCR, while the TCRdb copy is restricted to in-frame clones and leaves out a portion. For V, J and clone size, that table is used; D and trimming come from the DNA. The sample includes some 1,100,000 clones, around 78% of them seen just once. These data belong to a study of shared clonotypes between healthy human individuals. Turning to the study itself: Per donor, CD8 memory used one plate, CD8 naive used two, CD4 memory used three and CD4 naive used three.

The CDR3 runs 16 residues. The trim removed 2 bases at V and 4 bases at J, leaving 7 bases unmatched. CDR1 is MDHEN, CDR2 SYDVKM, per germline. Study conclusions and caveats: Deeper or shallower sequencing was expected to change how clonotypes are shared among donors.

The sequence was collected from a man younger than 35 in good health. Some clones in this sample may be carry-over from other donors' samples. What was sequenced was memory CD4+ T cells from PBMCs. The subset was: CD45RA-negative fraction. The V and J genes are TRBV28 and TRBJ1-4, with TRBD1 matching 7 bases. CDR3 sequence: CASSLRRTGDNEKLFF. CDR3 nucleotides: TGTGCCAGCAGTTTACGTCGCACAGGGGATAATGAAAAACTGTTTTTT.